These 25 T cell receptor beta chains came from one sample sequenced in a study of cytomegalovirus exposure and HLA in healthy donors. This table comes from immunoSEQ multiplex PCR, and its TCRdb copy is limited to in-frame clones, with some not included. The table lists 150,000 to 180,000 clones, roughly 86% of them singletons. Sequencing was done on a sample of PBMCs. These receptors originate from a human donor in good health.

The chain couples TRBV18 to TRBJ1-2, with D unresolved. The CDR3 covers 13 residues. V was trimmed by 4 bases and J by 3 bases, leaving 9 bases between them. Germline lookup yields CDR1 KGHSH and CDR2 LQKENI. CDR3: CASSRSLDYGYTF. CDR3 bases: TGTGCCAGCTCACGCAGCCTAGACTATGGCTACACCTTC. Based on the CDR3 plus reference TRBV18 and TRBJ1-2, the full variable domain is NAGVMQNPRHLVRRRGQEARLRCSPMKGHSHVYWYRQLPEEGLKFMVYLQKENIIDESGMPKERFSAEFPKEGPSILRIQQVVRGDSAAYFCASSRSLDYGYTFGSGTRLTVV.

DNA for the CDR3: TGTGCCAGCAGCTCCCTGACTAGCGGGAGCTGGGAGCAGTTCTTC. Amino acids: CASSSLTSGSWEQFF. The chain has TRBV5-4 and TRBJ2-1; 12 nucleotides match TRBD2. The CDR3 is 15 residues long. Germline V gene sequence: CDR1 SGHNT, CDR2 YYREEE (reference sequence). V trimming: 3 bases; J trimming: 10 bases; junction bases outside the gene matches: 8.

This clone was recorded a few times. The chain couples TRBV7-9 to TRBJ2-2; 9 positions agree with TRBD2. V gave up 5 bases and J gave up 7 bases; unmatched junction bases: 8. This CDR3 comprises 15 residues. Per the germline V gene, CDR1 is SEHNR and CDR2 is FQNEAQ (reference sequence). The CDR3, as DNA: TGTGCCAGCAGCCCTGCGGGGGGGCTTAACGGGGAGCTGTTTTTT. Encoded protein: CASSPAGGLNGELFF.

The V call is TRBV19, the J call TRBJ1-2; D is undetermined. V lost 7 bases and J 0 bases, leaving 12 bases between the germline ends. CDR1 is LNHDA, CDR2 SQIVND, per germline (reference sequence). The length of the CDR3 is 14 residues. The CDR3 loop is CASTSTAANYGYTF. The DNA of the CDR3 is TGTGCCAGTACAAGTACAGCTGCTAACTATGGCTACACCTTC.

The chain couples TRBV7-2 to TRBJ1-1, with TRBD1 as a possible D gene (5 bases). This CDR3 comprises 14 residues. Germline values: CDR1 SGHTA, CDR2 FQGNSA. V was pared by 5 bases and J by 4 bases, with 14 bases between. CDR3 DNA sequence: TGTGCCAGCAGCCTAGGGGTTTGGAGCACTGAAGCTTTCTTT. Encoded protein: CASSLGVWSTEAFF.

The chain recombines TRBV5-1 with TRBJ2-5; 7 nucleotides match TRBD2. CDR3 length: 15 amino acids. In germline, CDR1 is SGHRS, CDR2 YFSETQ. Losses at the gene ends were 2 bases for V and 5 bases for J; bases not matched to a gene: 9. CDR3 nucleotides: TGCGCCAGCAGCTTACGGCGGGAGTTGGTGGAGACCCAGTACTTC. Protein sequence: CASSLRRELVETQYF. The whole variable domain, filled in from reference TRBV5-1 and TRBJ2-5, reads KAGVTQTPRYLIKTRGQQVTLSCSPISGHRSVSWYQQTPGQGLQFLFEYFSETQRNKGNFPGRFSGRQFSNSRSEMNVSTLELGDSALYLCASSLRRELVETQYFGPGTRLLVL.

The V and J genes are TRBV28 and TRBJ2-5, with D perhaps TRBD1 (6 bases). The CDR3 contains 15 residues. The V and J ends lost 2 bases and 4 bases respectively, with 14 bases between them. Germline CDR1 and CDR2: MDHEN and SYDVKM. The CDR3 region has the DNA TGTGCCAGCAGTTTAAGCGGACAGATAGGAGAGACCCAGTACTTC. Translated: CASSLSGQIGETQYF.

CDR3 amino acids: CASIPGAAPNTGELFF. The DNA for the CDR3 is TGTGCCAGTATTCCTGGGGCAGCCCCGAACACCGGGGAGCTGTTTTTT. The genes are TRBV19 and TRBJ2-2; possibly TRBD1 for D (5 bases). From germline, CDR1 is LNHDA and CDR2 SQIVND (reference sequence). V was shortened by 7 bases and J by 0 bases, with 15 bases between the two germline ends. The CDR3 covers 16 residues.

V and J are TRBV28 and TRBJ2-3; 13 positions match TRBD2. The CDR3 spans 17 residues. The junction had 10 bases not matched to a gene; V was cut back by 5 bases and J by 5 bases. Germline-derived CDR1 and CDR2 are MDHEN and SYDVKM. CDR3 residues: CASSPPGLAGIGDTQYF. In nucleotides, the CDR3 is TGTGCCAGCAGTCCTCCGGGACTAGCGGGAATCGGAGATACGCAGTATTTT.

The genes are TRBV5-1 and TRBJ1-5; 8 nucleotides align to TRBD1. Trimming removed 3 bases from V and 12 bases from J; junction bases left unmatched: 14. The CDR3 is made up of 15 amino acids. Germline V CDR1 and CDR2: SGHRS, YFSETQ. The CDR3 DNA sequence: TGCGCCAGCAGCTCCTCTACAGGGGGACCCGCGGACCAGCATTTT. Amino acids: CASSSSTGGPADQHF.

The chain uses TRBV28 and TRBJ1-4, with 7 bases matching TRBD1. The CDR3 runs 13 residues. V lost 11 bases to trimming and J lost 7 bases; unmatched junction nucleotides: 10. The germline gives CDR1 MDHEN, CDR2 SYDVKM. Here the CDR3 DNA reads TGTGCCGTTTCCCGGGACAGAGGTGAAAAACTGTTTTTT. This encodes CAVSRDRGEKLFF.

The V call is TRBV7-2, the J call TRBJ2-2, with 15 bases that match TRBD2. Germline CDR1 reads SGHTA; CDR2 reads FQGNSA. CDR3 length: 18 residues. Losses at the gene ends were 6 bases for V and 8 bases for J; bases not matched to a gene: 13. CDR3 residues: CASRKVHGLAGGSGELFF. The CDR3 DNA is TGTGCCAGCAGGAAAGTACATGGACTAGCGGGAGGGTCAGGGGAGCTGTTTTTT.

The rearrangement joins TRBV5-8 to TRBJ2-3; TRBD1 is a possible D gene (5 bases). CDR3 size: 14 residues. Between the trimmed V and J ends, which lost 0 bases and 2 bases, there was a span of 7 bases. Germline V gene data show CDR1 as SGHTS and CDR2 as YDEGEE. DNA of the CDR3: TGTGCCAGCAGCTTGGGCAGGGCCACAGATACGCAGTATTTT. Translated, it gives CASSLGRATDTQYF.

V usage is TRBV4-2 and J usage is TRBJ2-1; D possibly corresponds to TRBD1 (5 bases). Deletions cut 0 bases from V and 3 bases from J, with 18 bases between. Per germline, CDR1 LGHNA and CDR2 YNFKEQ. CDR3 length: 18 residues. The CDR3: CASSQDLTADTFYNEQFF. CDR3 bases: TGTGCCAGCAGCCAAGATCTGACCGCGGACACCTTCTACAATGAGCAGTTCTTC.

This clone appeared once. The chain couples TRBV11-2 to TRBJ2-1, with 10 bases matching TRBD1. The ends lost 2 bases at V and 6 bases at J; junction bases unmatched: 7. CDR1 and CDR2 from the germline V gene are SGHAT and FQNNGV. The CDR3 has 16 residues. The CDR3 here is CASSLYGQGVANEQFF. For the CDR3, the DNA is TGTGCCAGCAGCTTATACGGACAGGGGGTGGCCAATGAGCAGTTCTTC. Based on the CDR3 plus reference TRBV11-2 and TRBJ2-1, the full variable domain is EAGVAQSPRYKIIEKRQSVAFWCNPISGHATLYWYQQILGQGPKLLIQFQNNGVVDDSQLPKDRFSAERLKGVDSTLKIQPAKLEDSAVYLCASSLYGQGVANEQFFGPGTRLTVL.

CDR3 amino acids: CAIRGELRGNNEQFF. The CDR3 DNA follows: TGTGCCATCAGGGGGGAGTTGAGGGGGAACAATGAGCAGTTCTTC. The rearrangement uses TRBV10-3 and TRBJ2-1; the D gene is possibly TRBD1 (6 bases). CDR3 length: 15 amino acids. Per germline, CDR1 ENHRY and CDR2 SYGVKD. V lost 6 bases, J lost 5 bases, and 17 bases lay in between.

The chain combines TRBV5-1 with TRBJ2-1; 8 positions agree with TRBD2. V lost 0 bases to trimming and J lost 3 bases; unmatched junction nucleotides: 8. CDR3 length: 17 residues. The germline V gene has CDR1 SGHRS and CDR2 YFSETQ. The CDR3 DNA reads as TGCGCCAGCAGCTTGGGCCTCTGGGGACTAGTCTACAATGAGCAGTTCTTC. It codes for CASSLGLWGLVYNEQFF.

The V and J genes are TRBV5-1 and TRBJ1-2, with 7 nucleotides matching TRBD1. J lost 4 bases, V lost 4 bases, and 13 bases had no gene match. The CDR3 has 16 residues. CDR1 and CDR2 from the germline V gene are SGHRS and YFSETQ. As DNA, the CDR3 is TGCGCCAGCAGCAATGCGCGGACAGGTAGATTCTATGGCTACACCTTC. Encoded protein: CASSNARTGRFYGYTF.

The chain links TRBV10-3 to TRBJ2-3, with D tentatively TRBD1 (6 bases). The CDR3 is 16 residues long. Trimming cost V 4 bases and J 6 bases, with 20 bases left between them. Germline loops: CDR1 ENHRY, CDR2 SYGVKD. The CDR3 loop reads CAISGVRGPKRDTQYF. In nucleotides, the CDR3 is TGTGCCATCAGTGGAGTCAGGGGTCCAAAAAGGGATACGCAGTATTTT.

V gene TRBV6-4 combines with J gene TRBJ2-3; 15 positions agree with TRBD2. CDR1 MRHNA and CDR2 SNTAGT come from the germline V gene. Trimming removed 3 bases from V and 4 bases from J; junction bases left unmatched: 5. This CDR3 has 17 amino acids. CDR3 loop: CASSEYGTSGGPDTQYF. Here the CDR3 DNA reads TGTGCCAGCAGTGAATACGGGACTAGCGGGGGGCCAGATACGCAGTATTTT.

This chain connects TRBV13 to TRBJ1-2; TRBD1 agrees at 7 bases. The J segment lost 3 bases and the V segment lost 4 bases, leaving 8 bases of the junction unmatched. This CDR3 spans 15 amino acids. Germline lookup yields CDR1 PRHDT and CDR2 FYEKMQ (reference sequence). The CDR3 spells CASSSRDSLYYGYTF. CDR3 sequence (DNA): TGTGCCAGCAGCTCCCGGGACAGCCTATACTATGGCTACACCTTC. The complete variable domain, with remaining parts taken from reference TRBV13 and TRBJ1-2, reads AAGVIQSPRHLIKEKRETATLKCYPIPRHDTVYWYQQGPGQDPQFLISFYEKMQSDKGSIPDRFSAQQFSDYHSELNMSSLELGDSALYFCASSSRDSLYYGYTFGSGTRLTVV.

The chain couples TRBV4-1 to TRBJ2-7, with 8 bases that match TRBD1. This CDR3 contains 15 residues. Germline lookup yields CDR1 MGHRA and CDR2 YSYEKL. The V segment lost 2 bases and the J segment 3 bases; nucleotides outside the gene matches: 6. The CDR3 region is CASSQKETGVYEQYF. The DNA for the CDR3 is TGCGCCAGCAGCCAAAAGGAGACAGGGGTCTACGAGCAGTACTTC.

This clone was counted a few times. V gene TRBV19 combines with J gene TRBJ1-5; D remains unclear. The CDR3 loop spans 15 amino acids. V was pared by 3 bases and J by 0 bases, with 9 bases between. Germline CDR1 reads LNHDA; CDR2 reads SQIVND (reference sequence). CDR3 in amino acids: CASSMSAYSNQPQHF. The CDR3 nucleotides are TGTGCCAGTAGTATGAGTGCCTATAGCAATCAGCCCCAGCATTTT.

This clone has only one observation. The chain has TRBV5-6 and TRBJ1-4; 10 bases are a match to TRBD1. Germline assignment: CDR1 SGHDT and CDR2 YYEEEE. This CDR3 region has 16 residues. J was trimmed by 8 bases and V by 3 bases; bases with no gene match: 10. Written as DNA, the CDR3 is TGTGCCAGCAGCTGGGACAGGGGCCTCTCTTCAGAAAAACTGTTTTTT. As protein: CASSWDRGLSSEKLFF.

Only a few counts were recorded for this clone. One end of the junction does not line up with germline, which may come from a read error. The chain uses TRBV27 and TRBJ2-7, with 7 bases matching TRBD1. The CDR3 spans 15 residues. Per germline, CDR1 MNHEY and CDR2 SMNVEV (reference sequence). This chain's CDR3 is CASSLSGGPSYEQYF. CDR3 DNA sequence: TGTGCCAGCAGTCTATCAGGGGGACCCTCCTACGAGCAGTACTTC.